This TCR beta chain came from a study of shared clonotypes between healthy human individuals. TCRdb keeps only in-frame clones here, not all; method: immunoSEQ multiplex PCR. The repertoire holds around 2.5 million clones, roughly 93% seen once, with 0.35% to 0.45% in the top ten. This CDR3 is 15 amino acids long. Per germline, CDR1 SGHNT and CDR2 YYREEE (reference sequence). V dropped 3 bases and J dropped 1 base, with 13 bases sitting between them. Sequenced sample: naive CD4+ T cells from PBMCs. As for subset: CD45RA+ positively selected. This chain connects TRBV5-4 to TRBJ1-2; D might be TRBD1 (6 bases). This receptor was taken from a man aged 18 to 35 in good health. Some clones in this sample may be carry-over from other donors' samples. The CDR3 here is CASSSKQGFNYGYTF. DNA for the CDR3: TGTGCCAGCAGCTCAAAACAGGGTTTTAACTATGGCTACACCTTC.